These 9 T cell receptor beta chains came from one sample sequenced in a study of cytomegalovirus exposure and HLA in healthy donors. Both 60 Vbeta primers and 13 Jbeta primers went into the PCR. Profiling relied on immunoSEQ multiplex PCR, and the TCRdb table lists in-frame clones only, not all of them. Of more than 85,000 clones detected, around 75% appear once; the ten largest clones hold 1% to 1.5%. The sequenced sample consisted of PBMCs. The receptors were sampled from a man between 40 and 49 years old in good health and CMV-seronegative.

This chain joins TRBV30 and TRBJ2-7; the D gene is possibly TRBD2 (6 bases). Per germline, CDR1 GTSNPN and CDR2 SVGIG (reference sequence). This CDR3 has 14 amino acids. V was shortened by 4 bases and J by 4 bases, with 17 bases between the two germline ends. CDR3 region: CAWKAGDWGYEQYF. The CDR3 region has the DNA TGTGCCTGGAAGGCTGGGGACTGGGGATACGAGCAGTACTTC.

This clone was seen a single time. DNA for the CDR3: TGTGCCACCAGCACTCGACCAGGAGGCCCGGCCAACACTGAAGCTTTCTTT. Its protein is CATSTRPGGPANTEAFF. This rearrangement joins TRBV15 to TRBJ1-1; no definite D call. The CDR3 loop spans 17 amino acids. V lost 4 bases to trimming and J lost 2 bases, with 20 bases between them. Germline assignment: CDR1 LNHNV and CDR2 YYDKDF (reference sequence). The variable domain in full, with the rest retrieved from reference TRBV15 and TRBJ1-1, is DAMVIQNPRYQVTQFGKPVTLSCSQTLNHNVMYWYQQKSSQAPKLLFHYYDKDFNNEADTPDNFQSRRPNTSFCFLDIRSPGLGDTAMYLCATSTRPGGPANTEAFFGQGTRLTVV.

V is TRBV27 and J is TRBJ1-2, with 8 bases fitting TRBD1. The CDR3 contains 17 residues. V was pared by 3 bases and J by 5 bases, with 14 bases of the junction left unmatched. CDR1 and CDR2 from the germline V gene are MNHEY and SMNVEV (reference sequence). The CDR3 loop is CASSLRPGGRGLYGYTF. In DNA, the CDR3 is TGTGCCAGCAGTTTGCGTCCGGGGGGCAGGGGGCTTTATGGCTACACCTTC.

The genes are TRBV6-6 and TRBJ2-1, with TRBD2 identical over 7 bases. Germline V gene data show CDR1 as MNHNY and CDR2 as SVGAGI (reference sequence). The CDR3 spans 13 residues. Here the CDR3 DNA reads TGTTCCACCTTAGCGTGGGGGGGGAATGAGCAGTTCTTC. This gives the protein CSTLAWGGNEQFF.

This clone was found once. The gene calls are TRBV28 and TRBJ2-2, with 9 bases aligning to TRBD1. The junction had 21 bases not matched to a gene; V was cut back by 6 bases and J by 4 bases. The germline CDR1 and CDR2 sequences are MDHEN and SYDVKM. The CDR3 has 20 amino acids. CDR3 nucleotide sequence: TGTGCCAGCAGATCACTGGACAGGGGTACCCGTATCGCGGGCACCGGGGAGCTGTTTTTT. Its translation is CASRSLDRGTRIAGTGELFF.

The chain links TRBV27 to TRBJ1-2; no reliable D call. Per germline, CDR1 MNHEY and CDR2 SMNVEV (reference sequence). The CDR3 sequence is 14 residues long. Deletions cut 5 bases from V and 4 bases from J, with 14 bases between. DNA of the CDR3: TGTGCCAGCAGTATCCAACGACACGTCTATGGCTACACCTTC. This encodes CASSIQRHVYGYTF.

The chain has TRBV6-4 and TRBJ2-1, with 11 nucleotides matching TRBD2. The CDR3 has 16 residues. Trimming removed 4 bases from V and 7 bases from J; junction bases left unmatched: 9. Looked up from germline, CDR1 is MRHNA and CDR2 is SNTAGT. For the CDR3, the DNA is TGTGCCAGCAGTGCCTTAGCGGGAGGGCCGGGAAATGAGCAGTTCTTC. This codes for CASSALAGGPGNEQFF.

V and J are TRBV5-6 and TRBJ2-7; D gene ambiguous. The CDR3 consists of 14 residues. V lost 5 bases, J lost 0 bases, and 12 bases lay in between. CDR1 SGHDT and CDR2 YYEEEE come from the germline V gene. The chain's CDR3 is CASRKRGSSYEQYF. CDR3 sequence (DNA): TGTGCCAGCAGGAAGCGTGGATCCTCCTACGAGCAGTACTTC.

The V call is TRBV5-6, the J call TRBJ2-7; TRBD1 matches 10 bases. After removal of 4 bases from V and 7 bases from J, the junction contained 8 bases not matched to a gene. Germline assignment: CDR1 SGHDT and CDR2 YYEEEE. The CDR3 length is 14 residues. The CDR3 here is CASSHGTGAGEQYF. In DNA form, the CDR3 reads TGTGCCAGCAGCCACGGGACAGGGGCAGGAGAGCAGTACTTC.